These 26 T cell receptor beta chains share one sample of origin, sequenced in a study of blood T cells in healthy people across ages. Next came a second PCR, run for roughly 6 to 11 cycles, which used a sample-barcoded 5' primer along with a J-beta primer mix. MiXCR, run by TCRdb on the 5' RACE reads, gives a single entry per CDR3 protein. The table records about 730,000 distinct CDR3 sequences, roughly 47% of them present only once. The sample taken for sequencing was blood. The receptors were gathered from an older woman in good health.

CDR3 sequence (DNA): TGTGCCAGCAGACCGGGACAGGGGTTCGGGCAGCCCCAGCATTTT. Protein: CASRPGQGFGQPQHF. The chain has TRBV7-2 and TRBJ1-5, with TRBD1 matching 10 bases. V dropped 6 bases and J dropped 7; count of bases not matched to a gene: 9. The CDR3 is made up of 15 amino acids. CDR1 is SGHTA, CDR2 FQGNSA, per germline.

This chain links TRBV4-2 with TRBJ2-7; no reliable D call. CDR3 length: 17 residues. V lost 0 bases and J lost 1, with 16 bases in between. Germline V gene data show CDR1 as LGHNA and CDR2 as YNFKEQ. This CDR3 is CASSQDSTRRPSYEQYF. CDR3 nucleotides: TGTGCCAGCAGCCAAGATTCGACCAGACGGCCGTCCTACGAGCAGTACTTC.

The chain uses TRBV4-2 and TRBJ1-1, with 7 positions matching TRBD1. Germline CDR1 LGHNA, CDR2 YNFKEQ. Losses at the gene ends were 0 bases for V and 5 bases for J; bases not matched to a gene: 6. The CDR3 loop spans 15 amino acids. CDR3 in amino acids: CASSQDLAGGTEAFF. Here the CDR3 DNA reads TGTGCCAGCAGCCAAGATCTGGCAGGGGGGACTGAAGCTTTCTTT.

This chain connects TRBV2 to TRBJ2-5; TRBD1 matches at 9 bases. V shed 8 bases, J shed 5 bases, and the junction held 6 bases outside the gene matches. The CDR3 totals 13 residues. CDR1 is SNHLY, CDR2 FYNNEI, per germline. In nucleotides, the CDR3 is TGTGCCAGCCCGGGACAGGGTACCGAGACCCAGTACTTC. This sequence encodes CASPGQGTETQYF.

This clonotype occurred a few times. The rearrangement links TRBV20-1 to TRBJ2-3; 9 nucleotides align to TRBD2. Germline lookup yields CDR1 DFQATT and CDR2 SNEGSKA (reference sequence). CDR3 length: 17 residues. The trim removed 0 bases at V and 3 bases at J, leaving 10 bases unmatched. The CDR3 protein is CSARDPGRGGPTDTQYF. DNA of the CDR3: TGCAGTGCTAGAGATCCTGGGCGGGGGGGCCCGACAGATACGCAGTATTTT.

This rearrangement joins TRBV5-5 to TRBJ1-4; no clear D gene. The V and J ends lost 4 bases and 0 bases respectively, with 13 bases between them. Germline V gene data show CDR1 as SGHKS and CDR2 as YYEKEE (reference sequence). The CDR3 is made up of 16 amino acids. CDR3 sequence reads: CASSPSSGTTNEKLFF. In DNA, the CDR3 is TGTGCCAGCAGCCCTTCTTCGGGCACAACTAATGAAAAACTGTTTTTT.

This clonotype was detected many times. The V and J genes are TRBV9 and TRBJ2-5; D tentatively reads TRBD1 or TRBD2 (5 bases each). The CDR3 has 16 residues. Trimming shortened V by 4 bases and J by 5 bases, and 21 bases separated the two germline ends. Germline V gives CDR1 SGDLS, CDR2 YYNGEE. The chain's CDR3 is CASSQGLGETWETQYF. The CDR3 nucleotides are TGTGCCAGCAGCCAAGGGCTGGGGGAAACCTGGGAGACCCAGTACTTC.

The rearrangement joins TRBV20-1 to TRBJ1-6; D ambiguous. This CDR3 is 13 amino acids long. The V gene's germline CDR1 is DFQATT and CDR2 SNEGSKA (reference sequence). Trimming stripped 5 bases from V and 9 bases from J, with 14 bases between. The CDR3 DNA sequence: TGCAGTGCTCGAGCCCCAGGCGGTTCACCCCTCCACTTT. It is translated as CSARAPGGSPLHF.

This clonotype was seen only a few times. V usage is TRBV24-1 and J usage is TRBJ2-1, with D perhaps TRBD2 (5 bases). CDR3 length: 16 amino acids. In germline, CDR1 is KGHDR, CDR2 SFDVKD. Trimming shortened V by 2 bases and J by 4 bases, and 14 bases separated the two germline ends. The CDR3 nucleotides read TGTGCCACCAGTGATTCCCTTAGCGAGAATTACAATGAGCAGTTCTTC. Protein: CATSDSLSENYNEQFF.

CDR3 protein: CSARGTSGISEQFF. CDR3 coding DNA: TGCAGTGCTAGGGGGACTAGCGGGATATCCGAGCAGTTCTTC. The genes are TRBV20-1 and TRBJ2-1, with 13 positions matching TRBD2. V shed 3 bases and J 10 bases; nucleotides not matched to a gene: 6. The CDR3 has 14 amino acids. Germline V gene sequence: CDR1 DFQATT, CDR2 SNEGSKA (reference sequence).

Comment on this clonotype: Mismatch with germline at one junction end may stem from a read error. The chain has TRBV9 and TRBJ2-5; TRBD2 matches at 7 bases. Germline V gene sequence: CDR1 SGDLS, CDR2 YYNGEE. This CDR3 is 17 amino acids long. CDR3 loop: CAGSPPGTKPWEETQYF. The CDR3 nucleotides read TGTGCCGGCAGCCCCCCCGGGACTAAACCTTGGGAAGAGACCCAGTACTTC.

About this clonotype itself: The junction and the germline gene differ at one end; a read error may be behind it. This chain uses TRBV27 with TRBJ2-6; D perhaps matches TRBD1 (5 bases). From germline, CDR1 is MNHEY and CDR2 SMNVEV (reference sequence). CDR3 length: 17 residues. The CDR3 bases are TGTGCCAGCAGTTCTCTACTGATTAGCTCTGGGGCCAGCGTCCTGACTTTC. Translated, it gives CASSSLLISSGASVLTF.

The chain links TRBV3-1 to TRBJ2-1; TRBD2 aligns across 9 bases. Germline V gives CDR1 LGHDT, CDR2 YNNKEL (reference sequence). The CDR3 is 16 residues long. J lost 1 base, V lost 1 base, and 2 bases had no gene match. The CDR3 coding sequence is TGTGCCAGCAGCCAAGTTCTAGCGGGGTCCTACAATGAGCAGTTCTTC. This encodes CASSQVLAGSYNEQFF.

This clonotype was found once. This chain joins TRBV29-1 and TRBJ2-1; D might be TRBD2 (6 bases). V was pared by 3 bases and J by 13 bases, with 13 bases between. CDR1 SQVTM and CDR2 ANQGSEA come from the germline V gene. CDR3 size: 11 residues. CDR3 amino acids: CSVERGVQQFF. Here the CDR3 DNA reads TGCAGCGTTGAGCGGGGAGTGCAACAGTTCTTC.

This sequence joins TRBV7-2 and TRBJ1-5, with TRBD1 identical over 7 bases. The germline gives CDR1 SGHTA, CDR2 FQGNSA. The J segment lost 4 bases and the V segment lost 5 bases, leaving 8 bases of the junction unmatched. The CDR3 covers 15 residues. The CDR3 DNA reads TGTGCCAGCAGCAAACAGGGGAGCACAAATCAGCCCCAGCATTTT. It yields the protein CASSKQGSTNQPQHF.

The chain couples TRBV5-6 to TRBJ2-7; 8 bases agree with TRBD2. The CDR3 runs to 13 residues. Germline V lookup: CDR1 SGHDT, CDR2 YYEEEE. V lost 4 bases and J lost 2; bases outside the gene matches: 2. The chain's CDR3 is CASSAGRAYEQYF. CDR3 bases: TGTGCCAGCAGCGCCGGGAGGGCCTACGAGCAGTACTTC. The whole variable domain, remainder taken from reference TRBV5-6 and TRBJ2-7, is DAGVTQSPTHLIKTRGQQVTLRCSPKSGHDTVSWYQQALGQGPQFIFQYYEEEERQRGNFPDRFSGHQFPNYSSELNVNALLLGDSALYLCASSAGRAYEQYFGPGTRLTVT.

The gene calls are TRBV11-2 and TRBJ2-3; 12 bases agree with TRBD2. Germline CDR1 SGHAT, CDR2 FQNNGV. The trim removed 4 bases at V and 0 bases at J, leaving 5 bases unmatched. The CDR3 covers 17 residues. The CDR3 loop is CASSYTSGGPSTDTQYF. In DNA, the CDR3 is TGTGCCAGCAGCTACACTAGCGGGGGGCCTAGCACAGATACGCAGTATTTT.

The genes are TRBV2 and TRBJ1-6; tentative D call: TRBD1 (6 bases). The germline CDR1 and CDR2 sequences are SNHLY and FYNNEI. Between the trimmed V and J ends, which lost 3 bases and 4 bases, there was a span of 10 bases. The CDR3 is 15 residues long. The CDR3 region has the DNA TGTGCCAGCAGTGACGAGACAGGATATAATTCACCCCTCCACTTT. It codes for CASSDETGYNSPLHF.

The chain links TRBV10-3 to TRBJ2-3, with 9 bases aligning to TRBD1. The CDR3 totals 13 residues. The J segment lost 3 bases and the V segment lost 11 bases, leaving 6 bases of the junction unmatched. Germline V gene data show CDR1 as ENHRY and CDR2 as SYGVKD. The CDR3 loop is CAARDRETDTQYF. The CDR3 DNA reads TGTGCCGCGAGGGACAGGGAAACAGATACGCAGTATTTT.

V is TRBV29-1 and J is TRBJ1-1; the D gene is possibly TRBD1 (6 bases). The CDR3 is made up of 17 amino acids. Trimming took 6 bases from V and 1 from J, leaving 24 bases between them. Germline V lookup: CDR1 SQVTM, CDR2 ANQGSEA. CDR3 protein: CSVTTSRGAGWNTEAFF. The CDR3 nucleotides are TGCAGCGTGACAACTAGCAGGGGCGCAGGATGGAACACTGAAGCTTTCTTT.

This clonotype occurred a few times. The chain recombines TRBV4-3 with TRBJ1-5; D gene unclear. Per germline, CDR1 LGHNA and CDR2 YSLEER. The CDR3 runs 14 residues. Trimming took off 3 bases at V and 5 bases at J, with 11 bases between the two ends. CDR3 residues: CASSQDAQYQPQHF. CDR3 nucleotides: TGCGCCAGCAGCCAGGACGCACAATATCAGCCCCAGCATTTT.

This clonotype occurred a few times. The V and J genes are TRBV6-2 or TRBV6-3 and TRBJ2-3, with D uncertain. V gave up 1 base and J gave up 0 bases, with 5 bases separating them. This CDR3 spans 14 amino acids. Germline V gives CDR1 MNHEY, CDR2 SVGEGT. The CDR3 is CASSYLISTDTQYF. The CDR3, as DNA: TGTGCCAGCAGTTACTTAATTAGCACAGATACGCAGTATTTT.

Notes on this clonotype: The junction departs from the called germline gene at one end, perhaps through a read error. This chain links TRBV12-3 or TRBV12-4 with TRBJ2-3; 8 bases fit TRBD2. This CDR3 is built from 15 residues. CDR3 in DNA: TGTGCCAGCAGTTTAATAGCGGGAATCACAGATACGCGGTATTTT. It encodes CASSLIAGITDTRYF.

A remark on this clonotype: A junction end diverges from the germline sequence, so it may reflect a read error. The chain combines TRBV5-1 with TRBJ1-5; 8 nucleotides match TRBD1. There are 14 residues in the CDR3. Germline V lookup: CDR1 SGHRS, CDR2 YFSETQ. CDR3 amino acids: CASSSGGGNQPQHF. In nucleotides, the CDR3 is TGTGCCAGCAGTTCAGGGGGCGGCAATCAGCCCCAGCATTTT.

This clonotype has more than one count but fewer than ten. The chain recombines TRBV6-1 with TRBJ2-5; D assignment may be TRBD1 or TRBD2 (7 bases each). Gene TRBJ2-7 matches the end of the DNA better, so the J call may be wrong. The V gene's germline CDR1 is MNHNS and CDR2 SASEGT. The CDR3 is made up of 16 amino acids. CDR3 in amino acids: CASSPTGRGILYEQYF. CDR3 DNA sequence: TGTGCCAGCAGCCCGACAGGGAGGGGTATATTGTACGAGCAGTACTTC.

CDR3 sequence reads: CSARRLAGGGDTQYF. The CDR3 bases are TGCAGTGCTAGAAGACTAGCGGGGGGCGGGGATACGCAGTATTTT. The V and J genes are TRBV20-1 and TRBJ2-3, with 13 bases fitting TRBD2. CDR1 DFQATT and CDR2 SNEGSKA come from the germline V gene (reference sequence). The junction had 5 bases not matched to a gene; V was cut back by 2 bases and J by 6 bases. This CDR3 has 15 residues.